Shown below are 13 T cell receptor beta chains from a single sample sequenced in a study of OX40 agonist ivuxolimab in advanced cancers. TCRdb's table, derived via immunoSEQ multiplex PCR, lists solely in-frame clones and lacks some. The sample carries some 50,000 clones, under 85% recorded once. The source material was CD4+ or CD8+ T cells sorted from blood, sampled in a trial of the OX40 agonist ivuxolimab. The receptors originated from an adult with an advanced solid tumor such as melanoma, head and neck, liver or kidney cancer.

V usage is TRBV11-1 and J usage is TRBJ2-7; 8 bases align to TRBD2. Germline V lookup: CDR1 SGHAT, CDR2 FQDESV (reference sequence). This CDR3 has 15 residues. V shed 3 bases, J shed 2 bases, and the junction held 6 bases outside the gene matches. Here the CDR3 DNA reads TGTGCCAGCAGCTTTATAGCGGGAACTGCCTACGAGCAGTACTTC. Protein sequence: CASSFIAGTAYEQYF.

This rearrangement joins TRBV4-2 to TRBJ2-4; the match to TRBD1 covers 8 bases. The V gene end was trimmed by 0 bases and the J gene end by 7 bases; junction bases not matched to a gene: 8. The CDR3 is 16 amino acids. Germline V lookup: CDR1 LGHNA, CDR2 YNFKEQ. CDR3 sequence reads: CASSQEAQGAWNIQYF. The CDR3 DNA reads as TGTGCCAGCAGCCAAGAGGCCCAGGGGGCTTGGAACATTCAGTACTTC.

The chain couples TRBV9 to TRBJ2-3, with 7 bases aligning to TRBD2. Germline assignment: CDR1 SGDLS and CDR2 YYNGEE. V dropped 3 bases and J dropped 0; count of bases not matched to a gene: 7. This CDR3 has 16 residues. The CDR3 region is CASSARLAPSTDTQYF. Here the CDR3 DNA reads TGTGCCAGCAGCGCCCGACTAGCTCCTAGCACAGATACGCAGTATTTT.

CDR3 bases: TGTGCCAGCAGCTTATTGGTGTGGAACAGTTCCTACGAGCAGTACTTC. Translation gives CASSLLVWNSSYEQYF. V and J are TRBV7-6 and TRBJ2-7; D is unclear. The germline V gene encodes CDR1 SGHVS and CDR2 FNYEAQ. Trimming pared 2 bases from V and 1 base from J, leaving 15 bases between. CDR3 length equals 16 residues.

The V call is TRBV19, the J call TRBJ1-1; D unclear. Germline CDR1 LNHDA, CDR2 SQIVND (reference sequence). CDR3 size: 15 residues. V was clipped by 5 bases and J by 2 bases, with 15 bases between them. In DNA form, the CDR3 reads TGTGCCAGTAGTCCCTCGGGCGGGCCTAACACTGAAGCTTTCTTT. It specifies CASSPSGGPNTEAFF.

The chain links TRBV2 to TRBJ1-5; D is possibly TRBD1 (6 bases). Trimming shortened V by 5 bases and J by 10 bases, and 18 bases separated the two germline ends. The germline V gene encodes CDR1 SNHLY and CDR2 FYNNEI. The CDR3 spans 14 residues. DNA of the CDR3: TGTGCCAGCAGTCAATACAGGGTCGGCGAACCCCAGCATTTT. This sequence encodes CASSQYRVGEPQHF.

V and J are TRBV18 and TRBJ2-1; 8 nucleotides agree with TRBD2. Germline V gene data show CDR1 as KGHSH and CDR2 as LQKENI. Trimming took 3 bases from V and 3 from J; bases not matched to a gene: 16. This CDR3 comprises 19 residues. CDR3 in amino acids: CASSPLPTSGPINYNEQFF. The CDR3 coding sequence is TGTGCCAGCTCACCCCTTCCTACTAGCGGACCTATCAACTACAATGAGCAGTTCTTC. Together with reference TRBV18 and TRBJ2-1, the CDR3 gives the full variable domain: NAGVMQNPRHLVRRRGQEARLRCSPMKGHSHVYWYRQLPEEGLKFMVYLQKENIIDESGMPKERFSAEFPKEGPSILRIQQVVRGDSAAYFCASSPLPTSGPINYNEQFFGPGTRLTVL.

This clone was seen once. This chain uses TRBV30 with TRBJ2-2; D unresolved. Trimming took off 0 bases at V and 5 bases at J, with 7 bases between the two ends. This CDR3 has 13 residues. Looked up from germline, CDR1 is GTSNPN and CDR2 is SVGIG (reference sequence). The CDR3 DNA is TGTGCCTGGAGTGTACTCTCAACCGGGGAGCTGTTTTTT. Its protein product is CAWSVLSTGELFF.

The rearrangement links TRBV6-1 to TRBJ2-6; D might be TRBD1 (5 bases). V was clipped by 4 bases and J by 1 base, with 17 bases between them. Germline CDR1 MNHNS, CDR2 SASEGT. The CDR3 loop spans 18 amino acids. CDR3 protein: CASSARTPKESGANVLTF. The CDR3 nucleotides are TGTGCCAGCAGTGCAAGGACACCGAAGGAGTCTGGGGCCAACGTCCTGACTTTC.

The chain recombines TRBV7-2 with TRBJ2-5; 10 bases are a match to TRBD2. Per the germline V gene, CDR1 is SGHTA and CDR2 is FQGNSA. The CDR3 contains 18 residues. With 5 bases clipped from V and 5 bases from J, the junction kept 17 bases outside the gene matches. The chain's CDR3 is CASSPGRVLAGAGETQYF. CDR3 sequence (DNA): TGTGCCAGCAGCCCAGGGCGGGTTCTAGCGGGAGCAGGGGAGACCCAGTACTTC. Together with reference TRBV7-2 and TRBJ2-5, the CDR3 gives the full variable domain: GAGVSQSPSNKVTEKGKDVELRCDPISGHTALYWYRQSLGQGLEFLIYFQGNSAPDKSGLPSDRFSAERTGGSVSTLTIQRTQQEDSAVYLCASSPGRVLAGAGETQYFGPGTRLLVL.

This clone has only one observation. The chain has TRBV4-2 and TRBJ2-1; TRBD2 aligns across 12 bases. The CDR3 is 18 residues long. Germline V lookup: CDR1 LGHNA, CDR2 YNFKEQ. V was pared by 3 bases and J by 4 bases, with 10 bases of the junction left unmatched. The CDR3 bases are TGTGCCAGCAGCCACATTACTAGCGGGAGGAACGAATACAATGAGCAGTTCTTC. Its translation is CASSHITSGRNEYNEQFF.

The chain uses TRBV19 and TRBJ1-1; 9 bases match TRBD1. CDR1 is LNHDA and CDR2 is SQIVND in the germline V gene (reference sequence). Trimming at V came to 5 bases and at J to 0 bases, leaving 4 bases not matched to a gene. The CDR3 spans 15 residues. Here the CDR3 DNA reads TGTGCCAGTAGTCCAGACAGGGGGATGAACACTGAAGCTTTCTTT. Its translation: CASSPDRGMNTEAFF.

The rearrangement uses TRBV5-1 and TRBJ1-1; no clear D. Germline V gives CDR1 SGHRS, CDR2 YFSETQ. Trimming shortened V by 3 bases and J by 1 base, and 13 bases separated the two germline ends. The CDR3 spans 15 residues. In DNA, the CDR3 is TGCGCCAGCAGCTCGATCGAGGCAACGAACACTGAAGCTTTCTTT. It codes for CASSSIEATNTEAFF.